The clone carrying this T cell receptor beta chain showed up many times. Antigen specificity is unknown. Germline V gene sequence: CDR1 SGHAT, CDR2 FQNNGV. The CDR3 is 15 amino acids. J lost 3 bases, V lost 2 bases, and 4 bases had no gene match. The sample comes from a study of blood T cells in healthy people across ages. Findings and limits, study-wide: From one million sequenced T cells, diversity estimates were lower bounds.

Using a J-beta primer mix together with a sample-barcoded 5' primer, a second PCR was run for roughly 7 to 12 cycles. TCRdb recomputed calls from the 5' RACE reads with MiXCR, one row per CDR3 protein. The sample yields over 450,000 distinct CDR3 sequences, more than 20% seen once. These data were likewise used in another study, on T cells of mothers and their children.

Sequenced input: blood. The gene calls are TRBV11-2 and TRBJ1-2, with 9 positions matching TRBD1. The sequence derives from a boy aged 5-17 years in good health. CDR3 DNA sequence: TGTGCCAGCAGCTTACCGGGACAGGGCCACTATGGCTACACCTTC. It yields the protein CASSLPGQGHYGYTF.